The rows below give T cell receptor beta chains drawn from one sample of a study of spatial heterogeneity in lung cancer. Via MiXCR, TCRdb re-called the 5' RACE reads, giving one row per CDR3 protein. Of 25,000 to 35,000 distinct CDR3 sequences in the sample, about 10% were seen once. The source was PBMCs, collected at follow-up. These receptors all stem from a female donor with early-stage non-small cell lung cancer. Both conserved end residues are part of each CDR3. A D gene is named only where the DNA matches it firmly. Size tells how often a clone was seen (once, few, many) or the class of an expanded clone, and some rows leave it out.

CDR3aa: CASSLRGTETQYF
CDR3nt: TGTGCCAGCAGTTTGAGGGGAACTGAGACCCAGTACTTC
abundance: few
v_gene: TRBV28
len: 13
d_gene: NA
j_gene: TRBJ2-5

CDR3aa: CASREGHEQYF
CDR3nt: TGTGCCAGCAGAGAGGGCCACGAGCAGTACTTC
abundance: NA
v_gene: TRBV12-3/TRBV12-4
len: 11
d_gene: NA
j_gene: TRBJ2-7

CDR3aa: CASSYVLGNQPQHF
CDR3nt: TGTGCCAGCAGTTATGTACTGGGCAATCAGCCCCAGCATTTT
abundance: many
v_gene: TRBV6-2/TRBV6-3
len: 14
d_gene: NA
j_gene: TRBJ1-5

CDR3aa: CASSYTGLPVDTEAFF
CDR3nt: TGTGCCAGCAGTTACACCGGACTCCCTGTGGACACTGAAGCTTTCTTT
abundance: many
v_gene: TRBV6-5
len: 16
d_gene: NA
j_gene: TRBJ1-1

CDR3aa: CSVEAAGGLGDEQFF
CDR3nt: TGCAGCGTTGAGGCTGCGGGGGGTTTGGGCGATGAGCAGTTCTTC
abundance: many
v_gene: TRBV29-1
len: 15
d_gene: TRBD2
j_gene: TRBJ2-1

CDR3aa: CASSLAGNTEAFF
CDR3nt: TGTGCCAGCAGCTTAGCAGGTAACACTGAAGCTTTCTTT
abundance: NA
v_gene: TRBV11-2
len: 13
d_gene: NA
j_gene: TRBJ1-1

CDR3aa: CASRPRTGLSTDTQYF
CDR3nt: TGTGCCAGCAGGCCTCGGACAGGCCTTAGCACAGATACGCAGTATTTT
abundance: many
v_gene: TRBV5-5
len: 16
d_gene: TRBD1
j_gene: TRBJ2-3

CDR3aa: CASSYEQYF
CDR3nt: TGTGCCAGTAGCTACGAGCAGTACTTC
abundance: few
v_gene: TRBV5-8
len: 9
d_gene: NA
j_gene: TRBJ2-7

CDR3aa: CASSPGTGEGYNSPLHF
CDR3nt: TGTGCCAGCAGCCCCGGGACCGGTGAGGGGTATAATTCACCCCTCCACTTT
abundance: many
v_gene: TRBV7-6
len: 17
d_gene: NA
j_gene: TRBJ1-6

CDR3aa: CASSLDRGPGNTIYF
CDR3nt: TGCGCCAGCAGCCTGGACAGGGGACCTGGAAACACCATATATTTT
abundance: many
v_gene: TRBV5-1
len: 15
d_gene: TRBD1
j_gene: TRBJ1-3

CDR3aa: CSAEGEQGGYEQYF
CDR3nt: TGCAGTGCCGAGGGGGAGCAGGGAGGATACGAGCAGTACTTC
abundance: many
v_gene: TRBV20-1
len: 14
d_gene: NA
j_gene: TRBJ2-7

CDR3aa: CASSSPDRGSGELFF
CDR3nt: TGTGCCAGCAGCTCCCCGGACAGGGGGTCGGGGGAGCTGTTTTTT
abundance: many
v_gene: TRBV7-8
len: 15
d_gene: TRBD1
j_gene: TRBJ2-2

CDR3aa: CASSLVGGPLHF
CDR3nt: TGTGCCAGCAGCTTAGTTGGGGGACCCCTCCACTTT
abundance: NA
v_gene: TRBV11-2
len: 12
d_gene: NA
j_gene: TRBJ1-6

CDR3aa: CASSGSSGGPGGTDTQYF
CDR3nt: TGTGCCAGCAGTGGATCTAGCGGGGGGCCGGGAGGCACAGATACGCAGTATTTT
abundance: few
v_gene: TRBV25-1
len: 18
d_gene: TRBD2
j_gene: TRBJ2-3

CDR3aa: CASSHKGWTAEAFF
CDR3nt: TGTGCCAGCAGCCACAAGGGCTGGACCGCTGAAGCTTTCTTT
abundance: many
v_gene: TRBV3-1
len: 14
d_gene: NA
j_gene: TRBJ1-1

CDR3aa: CATGLAGILYNEQFF
CDR3nt: TGTGCCACCGGACTAGCGGGGATATTGTACAATGAGCAGTTCTTC
abundance: NA
v_gene: TRBV19
len: 15
d_gene: TRBD2
j_gene: TRBJ2-1

CDR3aa: CSAPPGQGGNEQFF
CDR3nt: TGCAGTGCTCCCCCCGGGCAGGGTGGCAATGAGCAGTTCTTC
abundance: NA
v_gene: TRBV20-1
len: 14
d_gene: NA
j_gene: TRBJ2-1

CDR3aa: CASTPSVVLQETQYF
CDR3nt: TGTGCCAGCACCCCAAGTGTTGTACTACAAGAGACCCAGTACTTC
abundance: NA
v_gene: TRBV5-4
len: 15
d_gene: NA
j_gene: TRBJ2-5